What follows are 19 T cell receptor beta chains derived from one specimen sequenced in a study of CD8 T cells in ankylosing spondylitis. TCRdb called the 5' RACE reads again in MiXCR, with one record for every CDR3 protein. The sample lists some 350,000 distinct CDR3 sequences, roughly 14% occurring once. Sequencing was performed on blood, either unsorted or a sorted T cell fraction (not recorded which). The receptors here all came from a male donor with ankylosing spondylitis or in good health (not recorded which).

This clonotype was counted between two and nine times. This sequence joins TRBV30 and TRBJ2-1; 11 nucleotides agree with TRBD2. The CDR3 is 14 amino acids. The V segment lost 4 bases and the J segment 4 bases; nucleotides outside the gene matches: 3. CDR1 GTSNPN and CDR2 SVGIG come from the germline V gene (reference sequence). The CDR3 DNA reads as TGTGCCTGGATGGTAGCGGGAGGGTACAATGAGCAGTTCTTC. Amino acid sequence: CAWMVAGGYNEQFF.

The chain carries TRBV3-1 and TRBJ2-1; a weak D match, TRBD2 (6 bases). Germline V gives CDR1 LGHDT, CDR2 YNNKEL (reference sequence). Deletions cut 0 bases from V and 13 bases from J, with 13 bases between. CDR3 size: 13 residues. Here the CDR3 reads CASSQDPGGTQFF. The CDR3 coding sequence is TGTGCCAGCAGCCAAGATCCTGGCGGGACCCAGTTCTTC.

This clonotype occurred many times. For the CDR3, the DNA is TGTGCCAGCAGCCGAGCGGCGAGGACAGATACGCAGTATTTT. This translates into CASSRAARTDTQYF. This rearrangement joins TRBV12-3 or TRBV12-4 to TRBJ2-3; D may be TRBD2 (5 bases). The CDR3 is 14 residues long. Trimming took 6 bases from V and 3 from J, leaving 13 bases between them.

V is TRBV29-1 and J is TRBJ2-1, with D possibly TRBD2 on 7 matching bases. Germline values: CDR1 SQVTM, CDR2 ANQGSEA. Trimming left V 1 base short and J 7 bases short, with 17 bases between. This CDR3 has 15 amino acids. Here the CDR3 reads CSVEVRGLTSNEQFF. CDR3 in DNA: TGCAGCGTTGAAGTCAGGGGACTAACCTCTAATGAGCAGTTCTTC.

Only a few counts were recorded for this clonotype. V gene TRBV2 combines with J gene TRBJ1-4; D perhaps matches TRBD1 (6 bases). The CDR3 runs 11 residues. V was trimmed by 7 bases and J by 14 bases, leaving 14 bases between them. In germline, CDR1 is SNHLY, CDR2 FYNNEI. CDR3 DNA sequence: TGTGCCAGCAAGGACAGTCTTTCTCTGTTTTTT. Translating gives CASKDSLSLFF.

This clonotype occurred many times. The CDR3 protein is CSASLAAPYNEQFF. The CDR3 region has the DNA TGCAGTGCTAGCCTCGCGGCACCCTACAATGAGCAGTTCTTC. V gene TRBV20-1 combines with J gene TRBJ2-1; no definite D call. Germline loops: CDR1 DFQATT, CDR2 SNEGSKA (reference sequence). This CDR3 has 14 residues. V shed 3 bases and J shed 2 bases, with 11 bases lying between them.

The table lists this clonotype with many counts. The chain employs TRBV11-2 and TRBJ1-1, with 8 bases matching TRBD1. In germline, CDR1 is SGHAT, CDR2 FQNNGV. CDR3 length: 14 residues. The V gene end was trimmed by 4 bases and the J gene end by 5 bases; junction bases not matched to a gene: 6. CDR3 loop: CASSSDRGMTEAFF. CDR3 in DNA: TGTGCCAGCAGCTCTGACAGGGGTATGACTGAAGCTTTCTTT.

CDR3 coding DNA: TGTGCCAGCAGCTTAAAGGCGGCTTCTGGGCAGTACTTC. This codes for CASSLKAASGQYF. This chain connects TRBV7-6 to TRBJ2-7; no definite D call. Trimming left V 2 bases short and J 9 bases short, with 14 bases between. The length of the CDR3 is 13 residues. Germline CDR1 and CDR2: SGHVS and FNYEAQ.

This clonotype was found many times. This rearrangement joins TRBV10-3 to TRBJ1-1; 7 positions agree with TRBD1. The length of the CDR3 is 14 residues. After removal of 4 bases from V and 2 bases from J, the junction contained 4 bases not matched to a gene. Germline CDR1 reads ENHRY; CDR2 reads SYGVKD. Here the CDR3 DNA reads TGTGCCATCAGTGCCCGACAGGGAAACACTGAAGCTTTCTTT. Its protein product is CAISARQGNTEAFF.

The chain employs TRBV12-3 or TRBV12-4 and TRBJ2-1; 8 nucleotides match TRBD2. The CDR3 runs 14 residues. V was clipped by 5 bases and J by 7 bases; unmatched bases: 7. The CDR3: CASSRRGADNEQFF. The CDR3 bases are TGTGCCAGCAGTCGGCGGGGGGCGGATAATGAGCAGTTCTTC.

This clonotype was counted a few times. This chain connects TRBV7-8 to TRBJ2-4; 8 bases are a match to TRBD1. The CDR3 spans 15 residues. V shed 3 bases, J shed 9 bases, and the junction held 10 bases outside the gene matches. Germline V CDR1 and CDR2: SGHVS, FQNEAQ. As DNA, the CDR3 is TGTGCCAGCAGCTTTGACAGGGGAGCGGGTGGCATTCAGTACTTC. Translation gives CASSFDRGAGGIQYF.

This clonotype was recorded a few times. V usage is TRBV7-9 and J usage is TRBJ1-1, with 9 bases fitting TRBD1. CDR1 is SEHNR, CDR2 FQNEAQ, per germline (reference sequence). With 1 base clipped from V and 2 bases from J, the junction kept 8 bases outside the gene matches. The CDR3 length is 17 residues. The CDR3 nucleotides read TGTGCCAGCAGCTTAGTAGGGACAGGGAAAAGAAACACTGAAGCTTTCTTT. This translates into CASSLVGTGKRNTEAFF.

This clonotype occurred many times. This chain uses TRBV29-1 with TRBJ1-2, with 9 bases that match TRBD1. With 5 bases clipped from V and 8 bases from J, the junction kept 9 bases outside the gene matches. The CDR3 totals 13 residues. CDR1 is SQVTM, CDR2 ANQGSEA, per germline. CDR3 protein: CSVTRTGEGGYTF. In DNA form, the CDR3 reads TGCAGCGTTACCCGGACAGGGGAGGGAGGCTACACCTTC.

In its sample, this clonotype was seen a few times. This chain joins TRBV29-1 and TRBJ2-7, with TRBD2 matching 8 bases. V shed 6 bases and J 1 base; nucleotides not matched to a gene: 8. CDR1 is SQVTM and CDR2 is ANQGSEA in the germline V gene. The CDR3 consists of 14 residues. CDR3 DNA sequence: TGCAGCGTGCGAAGGGCGGGAGGATCCTACGAGCAGTACTTC. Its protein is CSVRRAGGSYEQYF.

The DNA for the CDR3 is TGTGCCAGTAGTATAGGACAGGGGATGAACTATGGCTACACCTTC. It encodes CASSIGQGMNYGYTF. The chain joins TRBV19 to TRBJ1-2, with 8 bases fitting TRBD1. This CDR3 is built from 15 residues. Germline V gives CDR1 LNHDA, CDR2 SQIVND (reference sequence). Germline trimming cut 1 base from V and 2 bases from J; bases unmatched to any gene: 3. Drawing the rest from reference TRBV19 and TRBJ1-2, the complete variable domain is DGGITQSPKYLFRKEGQNVTLSCEQNLNHDAMYWYRQDPGQGLRLIYYSQIVNDFQKGDIAEGYSVSREKKESFPLTVTSAQKNPTAFYLCASSIGQGMNYGYTFGSGTRLTVV.

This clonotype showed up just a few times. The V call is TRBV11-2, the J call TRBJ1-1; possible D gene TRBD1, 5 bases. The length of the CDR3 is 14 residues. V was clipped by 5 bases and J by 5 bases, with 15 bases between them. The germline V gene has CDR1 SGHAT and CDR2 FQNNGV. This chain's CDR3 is CASSLQVSGTEAFF. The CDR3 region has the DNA TGTGCCAGCAGCCTTCAGGTCTCAGGGACTGAAGCTTTCTTT. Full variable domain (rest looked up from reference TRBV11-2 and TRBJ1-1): EAGVAQSPRYKIIEKRQSVAFWCNPISGHATLYWYQQILGQGPKLLIQFQNNGVVDDSQLPKDRFSAERLKGVDSTLKIQPAKLEDSAVYLCASSLQVSGTEAFFGQGTRLTVV.

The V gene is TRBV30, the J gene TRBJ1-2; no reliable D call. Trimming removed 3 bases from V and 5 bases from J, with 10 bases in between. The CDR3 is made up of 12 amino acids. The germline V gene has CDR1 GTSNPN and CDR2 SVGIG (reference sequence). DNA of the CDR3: TGTGCCTGGAGACTCGGCCAATATGGCTACACCTTC. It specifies CAWRLGQYGYTF.

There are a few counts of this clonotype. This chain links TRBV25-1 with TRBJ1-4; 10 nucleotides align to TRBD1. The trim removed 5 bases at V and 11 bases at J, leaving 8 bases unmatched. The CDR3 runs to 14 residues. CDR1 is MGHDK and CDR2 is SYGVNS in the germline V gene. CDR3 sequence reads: CASSPLDRGGKLFF. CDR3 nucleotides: TGTGCCAGCAGTCCTCTGGACAGGGGGGGGAAACTGTTTTTT.

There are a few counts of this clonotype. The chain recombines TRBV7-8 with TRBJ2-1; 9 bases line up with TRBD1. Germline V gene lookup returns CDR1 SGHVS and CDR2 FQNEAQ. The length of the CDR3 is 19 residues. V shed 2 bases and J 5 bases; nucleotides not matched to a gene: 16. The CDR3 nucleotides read TGTGCCAGCAGCTTAAAAGCGTATCCGGGACAGGGCGCCGACAATGAGCAGTTCTTC. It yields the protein CASSLKAYPGQGADNEQFF.